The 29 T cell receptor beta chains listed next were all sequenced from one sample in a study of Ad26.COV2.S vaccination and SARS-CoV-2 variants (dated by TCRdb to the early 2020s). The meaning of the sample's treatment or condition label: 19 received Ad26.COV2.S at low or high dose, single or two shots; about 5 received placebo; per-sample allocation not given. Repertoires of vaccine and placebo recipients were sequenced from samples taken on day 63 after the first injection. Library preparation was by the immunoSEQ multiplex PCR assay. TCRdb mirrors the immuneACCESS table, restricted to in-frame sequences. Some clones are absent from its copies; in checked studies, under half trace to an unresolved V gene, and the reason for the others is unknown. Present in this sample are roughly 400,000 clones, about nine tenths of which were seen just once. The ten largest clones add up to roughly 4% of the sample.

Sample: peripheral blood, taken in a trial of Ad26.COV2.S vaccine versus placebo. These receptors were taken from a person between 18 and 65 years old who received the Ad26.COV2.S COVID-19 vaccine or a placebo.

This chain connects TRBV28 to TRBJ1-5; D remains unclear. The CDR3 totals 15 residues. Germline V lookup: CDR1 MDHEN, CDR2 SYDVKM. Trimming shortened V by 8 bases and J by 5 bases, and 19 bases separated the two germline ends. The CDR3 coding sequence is TGTGCCAGCTACGAAGGAGGTAGGGTTCATCAGCCCCAGCATTTT. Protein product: CASYEGGRVHQPQHF. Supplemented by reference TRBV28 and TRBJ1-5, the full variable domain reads DVKVTQSSRYLVKRTGEKVFLECVQDMDHENMFWYRQDPGLGLRLIYFSYDVKMKEKGDIPEGYSVSREKKERFSLILESASTNQTSMYLCASYEGGRVHQPQHFGDGTRLSIL.

As DNA, the CDR3 is TGTGCCAGCAGTCCCGGGACTAGCGGCTACACCGGGGAGCTGTTTTTT. It is translated as CASSPGTSGYTGELFF. The rearrangement uses TRBV27 and TRBJ2-2, with TRBD2 identical over 11 bases. CDR3 size: 16 residues. Germline CDR1 and CDR2: MNHEY and SMNVEV (reference sequence). With V trimmed by 5 bases and J by 3 bases, 5 bases remained unmatched.

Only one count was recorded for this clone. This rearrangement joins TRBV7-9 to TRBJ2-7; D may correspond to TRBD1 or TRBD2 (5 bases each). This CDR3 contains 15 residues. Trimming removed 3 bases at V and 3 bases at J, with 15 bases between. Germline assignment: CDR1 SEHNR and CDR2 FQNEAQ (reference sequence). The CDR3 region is CASSLPRDGIYEQYF. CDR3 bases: TGTGCCAGCAGCTTGCCCCGGGACGGGATCTACGAGCAGTACTTC.

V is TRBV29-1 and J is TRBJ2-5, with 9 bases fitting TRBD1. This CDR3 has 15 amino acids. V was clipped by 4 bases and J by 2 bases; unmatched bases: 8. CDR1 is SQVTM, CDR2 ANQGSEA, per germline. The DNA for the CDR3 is TGCAGCGTTGCGGGTGGGGGACAGGGTCAAGAGACCCAGTACTTC. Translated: CSVAGGGQGQETQYF.

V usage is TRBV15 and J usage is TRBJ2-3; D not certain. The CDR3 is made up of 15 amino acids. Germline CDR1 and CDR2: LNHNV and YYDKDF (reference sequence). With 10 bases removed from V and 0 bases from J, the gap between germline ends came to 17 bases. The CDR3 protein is CASRKSYTSTDTQYF. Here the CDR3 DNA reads TGTGCCAGCAGGAAATCCTATACTAGCACAGATACGCAGTATTTT.

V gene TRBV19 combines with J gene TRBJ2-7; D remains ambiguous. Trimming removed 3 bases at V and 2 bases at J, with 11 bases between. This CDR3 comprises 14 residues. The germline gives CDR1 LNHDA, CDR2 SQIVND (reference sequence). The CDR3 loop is CASSMYGRTYEQYF. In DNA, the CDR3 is TGTGCCAGTAGTATGTATGGGCGAACCTACGAGCAGTACTTC.

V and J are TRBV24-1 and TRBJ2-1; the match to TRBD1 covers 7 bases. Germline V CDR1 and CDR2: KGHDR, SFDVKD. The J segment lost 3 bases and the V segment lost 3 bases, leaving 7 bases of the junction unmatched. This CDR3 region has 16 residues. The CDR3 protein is CATSDHGTDRYNEQFF. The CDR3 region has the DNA TGTGCCACCAGTGATCACGGGACAGACCGCTACAATGAGCAGTTCTTC.

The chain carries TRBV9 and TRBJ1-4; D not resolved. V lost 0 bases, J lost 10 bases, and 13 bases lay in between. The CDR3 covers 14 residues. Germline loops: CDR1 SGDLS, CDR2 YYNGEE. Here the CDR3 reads CASSVDSWPGKLFF. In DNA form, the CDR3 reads TGTGCCAGCAGCGTAGATTCGTGGCCGGGAAAACTGTTTTTT.

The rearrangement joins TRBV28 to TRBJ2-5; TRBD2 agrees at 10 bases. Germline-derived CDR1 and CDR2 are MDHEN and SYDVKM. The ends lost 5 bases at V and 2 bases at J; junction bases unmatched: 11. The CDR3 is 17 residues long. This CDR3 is CASSPGTSVVFQETQYF. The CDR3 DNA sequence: TGTGCCAGCAGTCCCGGGACTAGCGTGGTCTTTCAAGAGACCCAGTACTTC.

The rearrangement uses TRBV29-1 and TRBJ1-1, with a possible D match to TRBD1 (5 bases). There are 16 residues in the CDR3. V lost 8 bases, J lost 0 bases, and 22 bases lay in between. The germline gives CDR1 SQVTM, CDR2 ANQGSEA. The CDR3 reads CSFINLRGVMNTEAFF. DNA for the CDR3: TGCAGCTTCATCAACCTGCGGGGGGTAATGAACACTGAAGCTTTCTTT.

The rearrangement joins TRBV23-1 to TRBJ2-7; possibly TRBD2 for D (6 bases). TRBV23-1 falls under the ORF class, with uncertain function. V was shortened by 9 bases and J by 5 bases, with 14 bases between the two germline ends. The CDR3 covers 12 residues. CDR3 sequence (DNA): TGCGCCAGGGGACTCCCGTGGCACGAGCAGTACTTC. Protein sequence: CARGLPWHEQYF.

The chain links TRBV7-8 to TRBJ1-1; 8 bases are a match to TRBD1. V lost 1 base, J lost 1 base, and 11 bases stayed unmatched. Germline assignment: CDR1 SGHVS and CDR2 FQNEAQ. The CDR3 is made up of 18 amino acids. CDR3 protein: CASSLGTGNPRGNTEAFF. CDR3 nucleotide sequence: TGTGCCAGCAGCTTAGGGACAGGGAACCCGCGGGGGAACACTGAAGCTTTCTTT.

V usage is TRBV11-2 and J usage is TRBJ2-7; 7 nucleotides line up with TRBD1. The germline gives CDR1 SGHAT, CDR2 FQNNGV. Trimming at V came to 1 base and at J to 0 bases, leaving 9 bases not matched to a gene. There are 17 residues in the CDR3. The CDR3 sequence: CASSLGPTGTASYEQYF. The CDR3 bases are TGTGCCAGCAGCTTAGGCCCCACCGGGACAGCCTCCTACGAGCAGTACTTC. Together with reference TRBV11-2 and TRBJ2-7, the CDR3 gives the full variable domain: EAGVAQSPRYKIIEKRQSVAFWCNPISGHATLYWYQQILGQGPKLLIQFQNNGVVDDSQLPKDRFSAERLKGVDSTLKIQPAKLEDSAVYLCASSLGPTGTASYEQYFGPGTRLTVT.

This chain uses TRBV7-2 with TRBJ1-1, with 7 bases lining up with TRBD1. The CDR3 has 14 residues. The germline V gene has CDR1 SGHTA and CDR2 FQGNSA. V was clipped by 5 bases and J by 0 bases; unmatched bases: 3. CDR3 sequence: CASSQQGMNTEAFF. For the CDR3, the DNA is TGTGCCAGCAGCCAACAGGGGATGAACACTGAAGCTTTCTTT.

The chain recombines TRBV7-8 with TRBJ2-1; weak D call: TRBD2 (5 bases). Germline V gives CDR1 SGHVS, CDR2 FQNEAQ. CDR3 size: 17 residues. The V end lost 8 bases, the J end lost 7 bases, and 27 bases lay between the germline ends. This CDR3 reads CASSPSYPSPSWNEQFF. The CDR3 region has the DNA TGTGCCAGCTCGCCGTCTTACCCTAGCCCGTCCTGGAATGAGCAGTTCTTC.

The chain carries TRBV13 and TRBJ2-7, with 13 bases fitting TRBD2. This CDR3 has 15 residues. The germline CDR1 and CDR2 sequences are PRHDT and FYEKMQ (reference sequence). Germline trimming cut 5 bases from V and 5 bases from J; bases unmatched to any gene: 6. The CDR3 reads CASSPGLAGVHEQYF. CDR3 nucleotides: TGTGCCAGCAGCCCCGGACTAGCGGGAGTACACGAGCAGTACTTC.

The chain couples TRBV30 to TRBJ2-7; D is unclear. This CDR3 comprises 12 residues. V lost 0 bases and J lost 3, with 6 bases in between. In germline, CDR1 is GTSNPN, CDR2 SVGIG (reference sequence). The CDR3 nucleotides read TGTGCCTGGAGTGTAACAGACTACGAGCAGTACTTC. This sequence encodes CAWSVTDYEQYF.

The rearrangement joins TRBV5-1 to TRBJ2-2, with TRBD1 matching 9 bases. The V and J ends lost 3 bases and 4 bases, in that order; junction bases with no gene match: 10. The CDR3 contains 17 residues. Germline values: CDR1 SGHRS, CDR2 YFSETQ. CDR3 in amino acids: CASSWEQGARITGELFF. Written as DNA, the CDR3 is TGCGCCAGCAGCTGGGAACAGGGGGCGAGGATCACCGGGGAGCTGTTTTTT.

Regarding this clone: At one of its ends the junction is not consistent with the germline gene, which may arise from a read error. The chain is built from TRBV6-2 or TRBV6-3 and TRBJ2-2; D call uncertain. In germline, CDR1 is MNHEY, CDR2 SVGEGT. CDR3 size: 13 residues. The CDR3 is CASNYSNTGELFF. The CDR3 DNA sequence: TGTGCCAGCAATTACAGTAACACCGGGGAGCTGTTTTTT.

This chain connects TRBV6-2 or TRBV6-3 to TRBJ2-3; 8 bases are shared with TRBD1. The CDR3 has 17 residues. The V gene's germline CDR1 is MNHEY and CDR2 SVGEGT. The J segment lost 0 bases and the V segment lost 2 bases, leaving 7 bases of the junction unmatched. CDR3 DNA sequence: TGTGCCAGCAGTTACCCGGGACAGGCATTTAGCACAGATACGCAGTATTTT. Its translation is CASSYPGQAFSTDTQYF.

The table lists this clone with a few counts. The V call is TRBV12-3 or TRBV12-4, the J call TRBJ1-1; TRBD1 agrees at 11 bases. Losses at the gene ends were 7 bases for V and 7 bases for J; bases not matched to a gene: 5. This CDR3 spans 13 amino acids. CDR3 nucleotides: TGTGCCAGCATCCCGGGACAGGGGGATGAAGCTTTCTTT. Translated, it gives CASIPGQGDEAFF.

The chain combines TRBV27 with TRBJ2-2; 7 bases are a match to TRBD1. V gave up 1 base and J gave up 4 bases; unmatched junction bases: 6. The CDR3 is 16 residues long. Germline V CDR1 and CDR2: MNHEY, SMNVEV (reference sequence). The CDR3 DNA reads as TGTGCCAGCAGTTTATTCGGGACAGAACTCACCGGGGAGCTGTTTTTT. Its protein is CASSLFGTELTGELFF.

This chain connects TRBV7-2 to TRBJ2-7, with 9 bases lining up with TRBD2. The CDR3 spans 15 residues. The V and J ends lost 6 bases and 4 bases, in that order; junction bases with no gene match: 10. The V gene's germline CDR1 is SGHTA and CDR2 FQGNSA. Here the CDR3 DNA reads TGTGCCAGCAGTTTTAGCGGGAGCCCCGGGTACGAGCAGTACTTC. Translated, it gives CASSFSGSPGYEQYF.

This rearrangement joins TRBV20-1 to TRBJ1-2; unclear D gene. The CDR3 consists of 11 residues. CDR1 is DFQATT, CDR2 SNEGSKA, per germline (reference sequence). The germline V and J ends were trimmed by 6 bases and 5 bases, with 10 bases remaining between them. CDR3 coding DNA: TGCAGTGCGAGTGACTTGTATGGCTACACCTTC. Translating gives CSASDLYGYTF.

The CDR3 nucleotides read TGTGCCACCAGCGACTGGGCCAGCAATCAGCCCCAGCATTTT. Amino acids: CATSDWASNQPQHF. This chain joins TRBV24-1 and TRBJ1-5; D unresolved. The CDR3 extends over 14 amino acids. CDR1 KGHDR and CDR2 SFDVKD come from the germline V gene. Trimming took 7 bases from V and 1 from J, leaving 10 bases between them.

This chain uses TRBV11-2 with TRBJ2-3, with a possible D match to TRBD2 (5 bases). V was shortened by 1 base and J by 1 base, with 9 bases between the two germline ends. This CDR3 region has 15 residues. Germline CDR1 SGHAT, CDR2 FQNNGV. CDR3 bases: TGTGCCAGCAGCTTAGTGGCGGGTGGCACAGATACGCAGTATTTT. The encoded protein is CASSLVAGGTDTQYF.

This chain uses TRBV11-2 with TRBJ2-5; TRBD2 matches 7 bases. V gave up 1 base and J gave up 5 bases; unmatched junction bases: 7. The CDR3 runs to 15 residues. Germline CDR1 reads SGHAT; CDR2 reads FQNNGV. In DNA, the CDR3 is TGTGCCAGCAGCTTAGGGGGGAGGGCCTGGGAGACCCAGTACTTC. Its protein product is CASSLGGRAWETQYF.

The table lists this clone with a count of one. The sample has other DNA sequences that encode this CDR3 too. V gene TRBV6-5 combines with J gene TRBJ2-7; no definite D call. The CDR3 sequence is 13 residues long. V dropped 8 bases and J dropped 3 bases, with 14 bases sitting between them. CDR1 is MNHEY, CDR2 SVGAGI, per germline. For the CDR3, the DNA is TGTGCCAGCCGAGTGGGATTCGGCTACGAGCAGTACTTC. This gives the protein CASRVGFGYEQYF.

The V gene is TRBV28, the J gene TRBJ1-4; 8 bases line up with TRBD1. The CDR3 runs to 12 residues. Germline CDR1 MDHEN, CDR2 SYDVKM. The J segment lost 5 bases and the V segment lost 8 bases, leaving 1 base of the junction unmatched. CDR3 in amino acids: CASRQGNEKLFF. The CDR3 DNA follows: TGTGCCAGCCGACAGGGGAATGAAAAACTGTTTTTT. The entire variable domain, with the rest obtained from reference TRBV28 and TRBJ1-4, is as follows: DVKVTQSSRYLVKRTGEKVFLECVQDMDHENMFWYRQDPGLGLRLIYFSYDVKMKEKGDIPEGYSVSREKKERFSLILESASTNQTSMYLCASRQGNEKLFFGSGTQLSVL.